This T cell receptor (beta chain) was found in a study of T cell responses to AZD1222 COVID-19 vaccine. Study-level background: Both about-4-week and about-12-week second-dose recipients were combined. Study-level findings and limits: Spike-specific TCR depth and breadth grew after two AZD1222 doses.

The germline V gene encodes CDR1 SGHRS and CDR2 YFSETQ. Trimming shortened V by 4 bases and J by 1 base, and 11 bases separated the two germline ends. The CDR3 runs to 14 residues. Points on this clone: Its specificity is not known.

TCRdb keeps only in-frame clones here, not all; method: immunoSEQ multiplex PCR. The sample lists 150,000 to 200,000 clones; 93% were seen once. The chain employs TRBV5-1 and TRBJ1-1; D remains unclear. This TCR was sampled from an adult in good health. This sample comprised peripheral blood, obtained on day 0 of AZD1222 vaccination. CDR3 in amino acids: CASSPLEPNTEAFF. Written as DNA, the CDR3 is TGCGCCAGCAGCCCCCTAGAACCGAACACTGAAGCTTTCTTT.